This T cell receptor beta chain comes out of a study of patients and donors after allogeneic stem cell transplantation (dated by TCRdb to the early 2020s). Libraries came from RT-PCR. The sequencer listed for this sample is NextSeq 550. TCRdb passed the public sequencing reads through fastp at Q25 and MiXCR, retaining productive beta sequences. Rows are combined by CDR3 protein, so each entry shows the most common genes and DNA. This sample has 200,000 to 250,000 distinct CDR3 sequences in its table, and roughly 13% of those were observed once. The ten largest clones represent about 9.9% of the sample. As to this clonotype: Its binding antigen is unknown. No much larger clonotype is one base removed from it; base qualities were not supplied.

CDR1 LGHNA and CDR2 YSLEER are derived from the germline V gene. The CDR3 has 16 amino acids, counting the end cysteine and phenylalanine. Kept here is only the CDR3 DNA, which spans 48 bases and is read in frame from base 1. V loses 0 bases at its end and J loses 4 bases; junction bases beyond the gene matches: 5. The chain joins TRBV4-3 to TRBJ2-3, with 9 bases matching TRBD2. The source is a human donor who was either an allogeneic HSCT recipient or a stem cell or donor lymphocyte infusion donor (not recorded which). It is not recorded whose cells these are; they may come from a transplant donor. What was sequenced was blood, either unsorted or a sorted T cell fraction (not recorded which). The DNA is TGCGCCAGCAGCCAAGAGATGAGCGGGGGGTCAGATACGCAGTATTTT. The translation is CASSQEMSGGSDTQYF.